The rows below give T cell receptor beta chains drawn from one sample of a study of CD8 T cells in ankylosing spondylitis. Each CDR3 protein gets one entry after TCRdb re-called the 5' RACE reads with MiXCR. The table includes about 130,000 distinct CDR3 sequences, over 6% detected once. The sequenced sample consisted of blood, either unsorted or a sorted T cell fraction (not recorded which). The receptors come from a male donor with ankylosing spondylitis or in good health (not recorded which). Both conserved end residues are part of each CDR3. D genes are given only for firm matches. Not every row has a clone size; where given, it reads once, few, many or a size class.

>TRBJ2-7|TRBV5-1|TRBD1|many
CASSFGTGEVAQYF
TGCGCCAGCAGCTTCGGGACAGGGGAAGTCGCACAGTACTTC
>TRBJ2-1|TRBV7-2|TRBD2|NA
CASSETSGVPHEQFF
TGTGCCAGCAGCGAGACTAGCGGGGTGCCCCATGAGCAGTTCTTC
>TRBJ1-6|TRBV7-2|NA|many
CASSLMNSPLHF
TGTGCCAGCAGCTTAATGAATTCACCCCTCCACTTT
>TRBJ2-3|TRBV7-2|TRBD2|many
CASSLRGGRAQDTQYF
TGTGCCAGCAGCTTACGAGGTGGGAGGGCCCAAGATACGCAGTATTTT
>TRBJ1-2|TRBV10-2|NA|many
CASSEMGDYGYTF
TGCGCCAGCAGTGAGATGGGGGACTATGGCTACACCTTC
>TRBJ1-1|TRBV20-1|NA|many
CSARGGGSNTEAFF
TGCAGTGCTAGGGGGGGCGGATCGAACACTGAAGCTTTCTTT
>TRBJ2-1|TRBV5-1|NA|many
CASSLQGGLDEQFF
TGCGCCAGCAGCTTACAGGGTGGGTTGGATGAGCAGTTCTTC
>TRBJ2-7|TRBV20-1|NA|many
CSARMALASYEQYF
TGCAGTGCTAGAATGGCCCTCGCCTCCTACGAGCAGTACTTC
>TRBJ1-5|TRBV6-2/TRBV6-3|NA|few
CASSYRPGQRPQAQHF
TGTGCCAGCAGTTACCGCCCCGGCCAGAGGCCCCAAGCCCAGCATTTT
>TRBJ2-7|TRBV6-2/TRBV6-3|TRBD2|many
CASSYRRGSSYEQYF
TGTGCCAGCAGTTACCGGCGCGGGAGTTCCTACGAGCAGTACTTC
>TRBJ2-7|TRBV5-1|TRBD1|NA
CASSRQGDYEQYF
TGCGCCAGCAGTCGACAGGGGGATTACGAGCAGTACTTC